This is a list of T cell receptor beta chains from one sample in a study of blood T cell repertoires in COVID-19. TCRdb keeps only in-frame clones here, not all; method: immunoSEQ multiplex PCR. The sample holds 95,000 to 150,000 clones, approximately 87% seen once. Sample: peripheral blood. The receptors were gathered from a woman in her seventies with acute or convalescent COVID-19. Each CDR3 is given with its conserved first and last residue. A D gene is named only where the DNA matches it firmly. Some rows mark clone size as missing; the rest say once, few, many or name a class of expanded clone.

j_call	clone_size	v_call	d_call	cdr3_aa	cdr3_nt
TRBJ2-7	-	TRBV18	-	CASSPSSYEQYF	TGTGCCAGCTCACCCTCCTCCTACGAGCAGTACTTC
TRBJ1-3	-	TRBV19	-	CASSIFGDSGNTIYF	TGTGCCAGTAGTATCTTCGGGGACTCTGGAAACACCATATATTTT
TRBJ2-4	-	TRBV13	TRBD2	CASSPGLAGNIQYF	TGTGCCAGCAGCCCGGGACTAGCGGGGAACATTCAGTACTTC
TRBJ2-2	-	TRBV27	-	CASRDPGRTGELFF	TGTGCCAGCCGAGACCCAGGGAGGACCGGGGAGCTGTTTTTT
TRBJ1-4	once	TRBV5-1	TRBD1	CASSLGIPRQGRNEKLFF	TGCGCCAGCAGCTTGGGGATTCCGCGACAGGGGAGAAATGAAAAACTGTTTTTT
TRBJ1-2	-	TRBV2	-	CASSRGDDTYGYTF	TGTGCCAGCAGTCGGGGGGATGATACCTATGGCTACACCTTC
TRBJ2-1	-	TRBV7-9	TRBD2	CASSLDRGGNNEQFF	TGTGCCAGCAGCTTAGATCGGGGGGGGAACAATGAGCAGTTCTTC
TRBJ2-3	once	TRBV10-1	-	CASSFSPSSTDTQYF	TGCGCCAGCTCTTTTTCCCCCTCTAGCACAGATACGCAGTATTTT
TRBJ2-5	-	TRBV28	-	CASTQGAGSGRGTQYF	TGTGCCAGCACCCAAGGGGCGGGGTCGGGGCGAGGGACCCAGTACTTC
TRBJ2-7	-	TRBV9	-	CASSVETETYEQYF	TGTGCCAGCAGCGTAGAGACTGAGACGTACGAGCAGTACTTC
TRBJ1-4	-	TRBV7-6	TRBD1	CASSLGQGREKLFF	TGTGCCAGCAGCTTGGGACAGGGGAGAGAAAAACTGTTTTTT
TRBJ1-3	-	TRBV19	-	CASTGTAGNTIYF	TGTGCCAGTACCGGGACTGCTGGAAACACCATATATTTT
TRBJ2-7	-	TRBV7-2	TRBD1	CASSMDRPGQEQYF	TGTGCCAGCAGCATGGACAGGCCGGGTCAGGAGCAGTACTTC
TRBJ2-7	-	TRBV6-6	TRBD2	CASSGGWIEQYF	TGTGCCAGCAGCGGGGGGTGGATCGAGCAGTACTTC
TRBJ2-1	-	TRBV27	TRBD2	CASRPGGRNNEQFF	TGTGCCAGCAGACCGGGGGGGAGAAACAATGAGCAGTTCTTC
TRBJ1-3	-	TRBV4-1	TRBD1	CASSQTRGPPGNTIYF	TGCGCCAGCAGCCAAACTAGGGGGCCACCTGGAAACACCATATATTTT
TRBJ1-2	-	TRBV6-5	-	CASSYSFGQGSYGYTF	TGTGCCAGCAGTTACTCGTTCGGGCAGGGGAGTTATGGCTACACCTTC
TRBJ2-7	many	TRBV9	-	CASSVEIAAPYEQYF	TGTGCCAGCAGCGTAGAGATAGCGGCCCCCTACGAGCAGTACTTC
TRBJ1-3	-	TRBV28	TRBD1	CASEGRGEISGNTIYF	TGTGCCAGTGAGGGCAGGGGGGAAATCTCTGGAAACACCATATATTTT
TRBJ1-4	-	TRBV7-6	TRBD1	CASSPQSTGDTTNEKLFF	TGTGCCAGCAGCCCCCAAAGCACAGGGGATACAACTAATGAAAAACTGTTTTTT
TRBJ1-6	-	TRBV11-3	TRBD1	CASSLTGGNSPLHF	TGTGCCAGCAGCTTAACAGGGGGTAATTCACCCCTCCACTTT
TRBJ2-3	-	TRBV5-1	-	CASSFLIGTDTQYF	TGCGCCAGCAGCTTCCTCATAGGCACAGATACGCAGTATTTT
TRBJ1-6	-	TRBV28	-	CASSTRRVRNSPLHF	TGTGCCAGCAGTACGAGGAGGGTAAGGAATTCACCCCTCCACTTT
TRBJ2-2	-	TRBV11-1	TRBD2	CASSFPRGGNTGELFF	TGTGCCAGCAGCTTTCCGCGGGGGGGAAACACCGGGGAGCTGTTTTTT
TRBJ1-5	few	TRBV4-2	-	CASSQEVPGARNQPQHF	TGTGCCAGCAGCCAAGAGGTGCCAGGGGCAAGGAATCAGCCCCAGCATTTT
TRBJ2-1	-	TRBV11-2	TRBD2	CASRPPGLSSYNEQFF	TGTGCCAGCAGGCCTCCGGGACTAAGCTCCTACAATGAGCAGTTCTTC
TRBJ2-1	-	TRBV27	-	CASSLVEGADEQFF	TGTGCCAGCAGTTTGGTTGAAGGGGCGGATGAGCAGTTCTTC
TRBJ1-4	-	TRBV29-1	-	CSVRGGDEKLFF	TGCAGCGTTCGCGGGGGGGACGAAAAACTGTTTTTT
TRBJ1-2	-	TRBV27	-	CASRPGEGTIFGYGYTF	TGTGCCAGCAGACCCGGGGAGGGGACAATTTTTGGCTATGGCTACACCTTC
TRBJ1-5	-	TRBV18	-	CASSRESPGNQPQHF	TGTGCCAGCTCTCGGGAATCTCCCGGCAATCAGCCCCAGCATTTT
TRBJ1-2	-	TRBV5-8	-	CASSLGLSNGPYGYTF	TGTGCCAGCAGCTTGGGTTTGTCTAATGGGCCCTATGGCTACACCTTC
TRBJ1-6	-	TRBV19	TRBD1	CATQDRGVSPLHF	TGTGCCACACAAGACAGGGGGGTGTCACCCCTCCACTTT
TRBJ1-1	-	TRBV7-9	-	CASSLVGSTEAFF	TGTGCCAGCAGCTTAGTAGGGAGCACTGAAGCTTTCTTT
TRBJ2-7	-	TRBV9	-	CASSVGRAIDEQYF	TGTGCCAGCAGCGTAGGCAGGGCAATCGACGAGCAGTACTTC
TRBJ1-1	-	TRBV4-1	-	CASSQVRILDAGQSEAFF	TGCGCCAGCAGCCAAGTGCGTATCCTAGATGCGGGGCAAAGTGAAGCTTTCTTT
TRBJ1-1	once	TRBV5-6	-	CASSLWGLGTEAFF	TGTGCCAGCAGCTTGTGGGGGCTGGGGACTGAAGCTTTCTTT
TRBJ1-5	-	TRBV27	-	CASSSRGYQPQHF	TGTGCCAGCAGTTCCAGGGGCTATCAGCCCCAGCATTTT